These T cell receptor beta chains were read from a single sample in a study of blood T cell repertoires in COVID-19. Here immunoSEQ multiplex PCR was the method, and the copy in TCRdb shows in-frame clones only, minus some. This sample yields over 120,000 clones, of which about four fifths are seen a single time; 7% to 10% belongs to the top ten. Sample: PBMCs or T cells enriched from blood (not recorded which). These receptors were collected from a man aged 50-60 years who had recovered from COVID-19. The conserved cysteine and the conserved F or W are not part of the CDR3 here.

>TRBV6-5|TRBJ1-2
ASRPTGGGYGYT
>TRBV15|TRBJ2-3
ATSNDLGQGIRDTQY
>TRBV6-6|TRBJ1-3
ASSYGEAGNTIY
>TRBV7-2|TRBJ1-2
ASSRTGGFDYT
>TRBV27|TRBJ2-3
ASSLVQQTTDTQY
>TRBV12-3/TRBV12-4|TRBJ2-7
ASGGSSYEQY
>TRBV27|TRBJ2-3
ASSFEGAVDTQY
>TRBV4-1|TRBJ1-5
ASSLLGPGTGGEPQH
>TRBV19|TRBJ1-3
ASSLGDLSGNTIY
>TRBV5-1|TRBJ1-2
ASSSGGYYGYT
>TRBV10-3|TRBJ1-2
AIRPTTDSSNYGYT
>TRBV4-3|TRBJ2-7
ASSRDRTYEQY
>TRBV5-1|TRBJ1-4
ASSLALTGMNEKLF
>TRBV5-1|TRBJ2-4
ASSLGGRGQEAKNIQY
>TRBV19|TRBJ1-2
ASSPRERYGYT
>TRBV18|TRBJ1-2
ASSPVLRGSYGYT
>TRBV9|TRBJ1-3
ASSVETGVGNTIY
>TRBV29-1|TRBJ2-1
SVRVGPNEQF
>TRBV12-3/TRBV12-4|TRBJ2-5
ASSLGSVETQY
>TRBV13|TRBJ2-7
ASSLGDSLTEQY
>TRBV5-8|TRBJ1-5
ASSVSGLQPQH
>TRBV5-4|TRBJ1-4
ASSLAGGNPQNEKLF
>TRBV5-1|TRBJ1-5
ASSLDGNSNQPQH
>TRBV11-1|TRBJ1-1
ASNNRDSVTEAF
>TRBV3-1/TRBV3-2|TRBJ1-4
ASSQGQGTGNKLF
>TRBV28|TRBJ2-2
ASSLLRLAVSANTGELF
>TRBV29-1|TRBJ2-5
SVEENDSGGEETQY
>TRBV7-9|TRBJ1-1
ASTGTGDTEAF
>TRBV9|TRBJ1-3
ASSVNGRESSGNTIY
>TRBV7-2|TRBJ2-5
ASSLPQGHGETQY
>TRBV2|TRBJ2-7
ASSYGIEQY
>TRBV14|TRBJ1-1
ASSRSGVGTEAF
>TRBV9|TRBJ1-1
ASSVGTGVLGEAF
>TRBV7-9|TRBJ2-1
ASRGTGGNEQF
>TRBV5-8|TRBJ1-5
ASSLGGYGNQPQH
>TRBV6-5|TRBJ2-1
ASSYASVGEQF
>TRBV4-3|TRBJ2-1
ASSHSSGGANNEQF
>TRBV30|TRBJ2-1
AWSVLHRGPYNEQF
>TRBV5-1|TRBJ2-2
ASSGGSNTGELF
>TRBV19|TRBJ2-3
ASSMGGASTDTQY
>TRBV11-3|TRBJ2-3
ASSLNGQGGDTQY
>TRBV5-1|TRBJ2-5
ASSLVAGETQY
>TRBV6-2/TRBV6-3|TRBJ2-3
ASSYGTQGDRTDTQY
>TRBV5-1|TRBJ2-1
ASSLAGETSPYNEQF
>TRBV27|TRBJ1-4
ASSFDRWEEKLF
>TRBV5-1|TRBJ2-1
ASSLAPSGGYNEQF